The 7 T cell receptor beta chains reported below all come from one sample, sequenced in a study of CD8+ T cells in alopecia areata (dated by TCRdb to the late 2010s). Receptors were amplified or captured by the immunoSEQ multiplex PCR assay. To provide template for TCR sequencing, every sample had RNA extracted and reverse transcribed into cDNA. TCRdb carries this immuneACCESS record with in-frame sequences only. Its versions omit some clonotypes, under half of them owing to an unresolved V gene in the studies checked, with the rest unexplained. The table for this sample lists about 200,000 clones; around two fifths of them were counted only once. 0.45% to 0.55% of the sample rests with the top ten. The treatment or condition label of this sample denotes: oral pan-JAK inhibitor, 5-10 mg twice daily. The specimen comprised CD4+ T cells sorted from blood, sampled between weeks 30 and 35, from a patient treated with tofacitinib. The receptors shown here come from a human donor with alopecia areata.

The V and J genes are TRBV5-4 and TRBJ2-3, with D unclear. This CDR3 is built from 12 residues. Trimming cost V 0 bases and J 12 bases, with 11 bases left between them. Per germline, CDR1 SGHNT and CDR2 YYREEE (reference sequence). The CDR3, as DNA: TGTGCCAGCAGCTTGGTTTCTAACCAACAGTATTTT. Translated: CASSLVSNQQYF. Full variable domain (outside the CDR3, taken from reference TRBV5-4 and TRBJ2-3): ETGVTQSPTHLIKTRGQQVTLRCSSQSGHNTVSWYQQALGQGPQFIFQYYREEENGRGNFPPRFSGLQFPNYSSELNVNALELDDSALYLCASSLVSNQQYFGPGTRLTVL.

The V and J genes are TRBV30 and TRBJ1-5, with TRBD1 as a possible D gene (5 bases). V was trimmed by 5 bases and J by 7 bases, leaving 9 bases between them. The CDR3 consists of 11 residues. Germline CDR1 GTSNPN, CDR2 SVGIG (reference sequence). The chain's CDR3 is CAWGRGQPQHF. CDR3 nucleotides: TGTGCCTGGGGACGGGGCCAGCCCCAGCATTTT.

This clone turned up a few times. The chain combines TRBV5-4 with TRBJ1-6; no definite D call. This CDR3 comprises 14 residues. Trimming cost V 4 bases and J 4 bases, with 9 bases left between them. Germline loops: CDR1 SGHNT, CDR2 YYREEE (reference sequence). The CDR3 sequence is CASSPSRYNSPLHF. The CDR3 region has the DNA TGTGCCAGCAGCCCGAGTCGATATAATTCACCCCTCCACTTT. The full variable domain, completed using reference TRBV5-4 and TRBJ1-6, is ETGVTQSPTHLIKTRGQQVTLRCSSQSGHNTVSWYQQALGQGPQFIFQYYREEENGRGNFPPRFSGLQFPNYSSELNVNALELDDSALYLCASSPSRYNSPLHFGNGTRLTVT.

The V gene is TRBV5-4, the J gene TRBJ1-5; 8 bases agree with TRBD1. Germline values: CDR1 SGHNT, CDR2 YYREEE (reference sequence). After removal of 9 bases from V and 6 bases from J, the junction contained 8 bases not matched to a gene. This CDR3 region has 13 residues. The CDR3: CATGQDLSQPQHF. Written as DNA, the CDR3 is TGTGCCACGGGACAGGACTTGAGTCAGCCCCAGCATTTT.

This clone was detected only a few times. The gene calls are TRBV6-1 and TRBJ2-7; TRBD1 agrees at 8 bases. J gave up 2 bases and V 1 base, and 4 bases lay outside the gene matches. Germline CDR1 and CDR2: MNHNS and SASEGT. The CDR3 runs 15 residues. CDR3 region: CASSEGPGGPYEQYF. CDR3 in DNA: TGTGCCAGCAGTGAAGGACCAGGGGGCCCCTACGAGCAGTACTTC.

This clone appeared once. V usage is TRBV6-5 and J usage is TRBJ1-3; weak D call: TRBD1 (6 bases). The germline CDR1 and CDR2 sequences are MNHEY and SVGAGI. The CDR3 covers 15 residues. V dropped 2 bases and J dropped 0 bases, with 8 bases sitting between them. The CDR3 loop reads CASSYGGPSGNTIYF. Here the CDR3 DNA reads TGTGCCAGCAGTTACGGGGGCCCCTCTGGAAACACCATATATTTT.

CDR3 sequence reads: CASSESQGGGNTGELFF. Here the CDR3 DNA reads TGTGCCAGCAGTGAATCCCAAGGAGGGGGGAACACCGGGGAGCTGTTTTTT. The chain carries TRBV25-1 and TRBJ2-2; TRBD1 or TRBD2 may be the D gene (6 bases each). The CDR3 has 17 residues. The V end lost 1 base, the J end lost 1 base, and 13 bases lay between the germline ends. Germline values: CDR1 MGHDK, CDR2 SYGVNS. Drawing the rest from reference TRBV25-1 and TRBJ2-2, the complete variable domain is EADIYQTPRYLVIGTGKKITLECSQTMGHDKMYWYQQDPGMELHLIHYSYGVNSTEKGDLSSESTVSRIRTEHFPLTLESARPSHTSQYLCASSESQGGGNTGELFFGEGSRLTVL.